One sample yielded the 9 T cell receptor beta chains listed below, sequenced in a study of PD-1 blockade in classical Hodgkin lymphoma. Assay used: immunoSEQ multiplex PCR; TCRdb lists only in-frame clones, some missing. The sample records roughly 62,000 clones, approximately 90% being singletons. In every patient, relapse followed autologous stem cell transplantation, while exposure to brentuximab vedotin differed. The sample consisted of peripheral blood mononuclear cells (PBMCs), taken at baseline. These receptors originate from a human donor with classical Hodgkin lymphoma.

The V call is TRBV4-2, the J call TRBJ2-2; the D gene is possibly TRBD1 (6 bases). Trimming shortened V by 0 bases and J by 4 bases, and 15 bases separated the two germline ends. Per the germline V gene, CDR1 is LGHNA and CDR2 is YNFKEQ. The CDR3 runs to 17 residues. CDR3 loop: CASSQEGRQDSTGELFF. The CDR3 nucleotides read TGTGCCAGCAGCCAAGAGGGGAGACAGGACTCCACCGGGGAGCTGTTTTTT.

This clone appeared a few times. This chain uses TRBV30 with TRBJ2-5; D call uncertain. Per germline, CDR1 GTSNPN and CDR2 SVGIG (reference sequence). CDR3 length equals 12 residues. V lost 0 bases to trimming and J lost 4 bases, with 6 bases between them. CDR3 bases: TGTGCCTGGAGTGTACTCCTAGAGACCCAGTACTTC. Translating gives CAWSVLLETQYF.

The chain is built from TRBV12-5 and TRBJ1-5; D call uncertain. From germline, CDR1 is LGHNT and CDR2 FRNRAP. The CDR3 spans 14 residues. V was clipped by 3 bases and J by 0 bases, with 6 bases between them. The CDR3: CASGFGVSNQPQHF. Here the CDR3 DNA reads TGTGCTAGTGGTTTTGGTGTTAGCAATCAGCCCCAGCATTTT.

This chain links TRBV5-5 with TRBJ1-2; D gene unclear. The CDR3 runs to 12 residues. Trimming stripped 0 bases from V and 6 bases from J, with 6 bases between. Germline V gene data show CDR1 as SGHKS and CDR2 as YYEKEE (reference sequence). The CDR3 protein is CASSLDQNGYTF. For the CDR3, the DNA is TGTGCCAGCAGCTTGGATCAGAATGGCTACACCTTC. Full variable domain (outside the CDR3, taken from reference TRBV5-5 and TRBJ1-2): DAGVTQSPTHLIKTRGQQVTLRCSPISGHKSVSWYQQVLGQGPQFIFQYYEKEERGRGNFPDRFSARQFPNYSSELNVNALLLGDSALYLCASSLDQNGYTFGSGTRLTVV.

The gene calls are TRBV11-2 and TRBJ2-7, with TRBD1 as a possible D gene (6 bases). Per the germline V gene, CDR1 is SGHAT and CDR2 is FQNNGV. V lost 0 bases to trimming and J lost 3 bases, with 12 bases between them. The length of the CDR3 is 15 residues. This CDR3 is CASSLDSRGNYEQYF. As DNA, the CDR3 is TGTGCCAGCAGCTTAGACTCGAGGGGGAACTACGAGCAGTACTTC.

The chain employs TRBV7-9 and TRBJ2-3, with a possible D match to TRBD1 (5 bases). CDR1 is SEHNR, CDR2 FQNEAQ, per germline (reference sequence). The CDR3 runs to 15 residues. With 2 bases removed from V and 4 bases from J, the gap between germline ends came to 13 bases. The CDR3 nucleotides read TGTGCCAGCAGCTTAAGAACAGGTGGGGCAGATACGCAGTATTTT. As protein: CASSLRTGGADTQYF.

The genes are TRBV28 and TRBJ1-2; 8 nucleotides align to TRBD1. There are 14 residues in the CDR3. V was clipped by 6 bases and J by 4 bases; unmatched bases: 7. Germline CDR1 reads MDHEN; CDR2 reads SYDVKM. As DNA, the CDR3 is TGTGCCAGCAGCTTGGACAGGGTGGGCTATGGCTACACCTTC. It yields the protein CASSLDRVGYGYTF.

On this clone: A read error may account for a junction end that differs from germline. The chain has TRBV5-1 and TRBJ1-1; a weak D match, TRBD1 (5 bases). This CDR3 has 13 residues. The V gene's germline CDR1 is SGHRS and CDR2 YFSETQ. CDR3 loop: CASRLDRNTEAFF. The CDR3 nucleotides read TGTGCCAGCAGACTCGACAGGAACACTGAAGCTTTCTTT.

This chain uses TRBV14 with TRBJ1-5; no clear D. CDR1 SGHDN and CDR2 FVKESK come from the germline V gene. The CDR3 length is 16 residues. Trimming took 0 bases from V and 0 from J, leaving 9 bases between them. CDR3 residues: CASSQERRVSNQPQHF. Written as DNA, the CDR3 is TGTGCCAGCAGCCAAGAAAGACGGGTTAGCAATCAGCCCCAGCATTTT. The complete variable domain, with remaining parts taken from reference TRBV14 and TRBJ1-5, reads EAGVTQFPSHSVIEKGQTVTLRCDPISGHDNLYWYRRVMGKEIKFLLHFVKESKQDESGMPNNRFLAERTGGTYSTLKVQPAELEDSGVYFCASSQERRVSNQPQHFGDGTRLSIL.